The entry below gives a single T cell receptor (beta chain) sequence along with its context. What it recognizes is unknown. The record originates from a study of shared clonotypes between healthy human individuals. Study summary: The composition of the donors was two women and a few men aged 18 to 49.

TCRdb's table, derived via immunoSEQ multiplex PCR, lists solely in-frame clones and lacks some. The profile shows some 2 million clones, about 95% of them singletons. Study observations and caveats: Represented genetic and exposure-history diversity was restricted by having few donors.

The CDR3 sequence is 17 residues long. The V and J ends lost 4 bases and 3 bases, in that order; junction bases with no gene match: 11. Germline V CDR1 and CDR2: MGHRA, YSYEKL. Terminally differentiated effector memory CD45RA+ cells were excluded by CCR7 positive selection of CD45RO-negative cells. Each sample came from a Caucasian adult donor living in Nashville, Tennessee. The sample consisted of naive CD8+ T cells sorted from blood. The TCR sequence derives from a man younger than 35 in good health. The genes are TRBV4-1 and TRBJ1-1; 10 bases are a match to TRBD1. The CDR3 here is CASSPGGPGQGYTEAFF. The DNA of the CDR3 is TGCGCCAGCAGCCCTGGGGGGCCGGGACAGGGGTACACTGAAGCTTTCTTT.